The 27 T cell receptor beta chains listed next were all sequenced from one sample in a study of post-analysis software for immune sequencing data. Study-level findings and limits: TRBV5-6, TRBV5-1 and TRBV20-1 belonged to a set of about 5 TRBV segments that were more frequent in patients than controls.

Their recognized antigens are unknown. TCR beta cDNA libraries included unique molecular identifiers. TCRdb ran MiXCR on the PCR reads and lists one entry per CDR3 protein. The data hold 450,000 to 650,000 distinct CDR3 sequences, with about 40% observed a single time. The sample consisted of blood. The receptors originated from a girl under 18 with multiple sclerosis.

The J gene is TRBJ2-2, the V gene TRBV18; 9 nucleotides align to TRBD1. Per germline, CDR1 KGHSH and CDR2 LQKENI. The J segment lost 2 bases and the V segment lost 1 base, leaving 2 bases of the junction unmatched. This CDR3 spans 16 amino acids. The CDR3: CASSPQQGANTGELFF. CDR3 DNA sequence: TGTGCCAGCTCACCACAACAGGGGGCTAACACCGGGGAGCTGTTTTTT.

The rearrangement joins TRBV5-1 to TRBJ2-3; 10 bases agree with TRBD2. The ends lost 4 bases at V and 3 bases at J; junction bases unmatched: 5. Germline V gives CDR1 SGHRS, CDR2 YFSETQ. This CDR3 region has 15 residues. CDR3 DNA sequence: TGCGCCAGCAGCCCACTAGCGGGGACGACAGATACGCAGTATTTT. Translation gives CASSPLAGTTDTQYF. The full variable domain, its missing parts supplied by reference TRBV5-1 and TRBJ2-3, is KAGVTQTPRYLIKTRGQQVTLSCSPISGHRSVSWYQQTPGQGLQFLFEYFSETQRNKGNFPGRFSGRQFSNSRSEMNVSTLELGDSALYLCASSPLAGTTDTQYFGPGTRLTVL.

The genes are TRBV6-5 and TRBJ2-1, with 8 bases matching TRBD1. The J segment lost 6 bases and the V segment lost 4 bases, leaving 11 bases of the junction unmatched. Germline V lookup: CDR1 MNHEY, CDR2 SVGAGI. The CDR3 contains 16 residues. CDR3 region: CASSFMPRGQANEQFF. The CDR3 nucleotides read TGTGCCAGCAGTTTCATGCCGCGGGGACAGGCCAATGAGCAGTTCTTC.

This clonotype turned up a few times. The chain joins TRBV11-2 to TRBJ1-5; tentatively, D is TRBD1 (6 bases). Germline V gene data show CDR1 as SGHAT and CDR2 as FQNNGV. Between the trimmed V and J ends, which lost 4 bases and 7 bases, there was a span of 20 bases. This CDR3 spans 16 amino acids. CDR3 DNA: TGTGCCAGCAGCTCGACACGGAGGGGGGGAGAACAGCCCCAGCATTTT. Amino acid sequence: CASSSTRRGGEQPQHF.

The chain links TRBV21-1 to TRBJ1-3. TRBV21-1 counts as a pseudogene. The CDR3 totals 16 residues. CDR3 DNA: TGTGCCAGCAGCAAAGTAAAGGAAGGAACCCCAGGCACCATATATTTT. Amino acids: CASSKVKEGTPGTIYF.

This clonotype was recorded a few times. This rearrangement joins TRBV12-3 or TRBV12-4 to TRBJ2-7, with a possible D match to TRBD2 (5 bases). The V gene lost 6 bases and the J gene lost 3 bases, with 12 bases spanning the gap. CDR3 length: 13 amino acids. Written as DNA, the CDR3 is TGTGCCAGCAGAGACTACCAGAGCTACGAGCAGTACTTC. Its protein product is CASRDYQSYEQYF.

The chain combines TRBV12-3 or TRBV12-4 with TRBJ1-2; a possible D gene is TRBD1 (5 bases). The ends were cut back, 2 bases at V and 2 bases at J, with 12 bases in the middle. This CDR3 is built from 15 residues. The CDR3 sequence is CASSLNTWDNYGYTF. The DNA of the CDR3 is TGTGCCAGCAGTTTAAACACATGGGACAACTATGGCTACACCTTC.

The chain joins TRBV5-8 to TRBJ2-3; D gene uncertain. Trimming left V 7 bases short and J 6 bases short, with 9 bases between. The length of the CDR3 is 11 residues. Germline V lookup: CDR1 SGHTS, CDR2 YDEGEE. The CDR3 region is CASQRFDTQYF. CDR3 coding DNA: TGTGCCAGCCAGCGCTTCGATACGCAGTATTTT.

CDR3 region: CATGVVSDNQPQHF. The CDR3 DNA is TGTGCCACAGGGGTTGTGTCTGACAATCAGCCCCAGCATTTT. The chain combines TRBV6-1 with TRBJ1-5, with D perhaps TRBD1 (6 bases). CDR3 length: 14 amino acids. Trimming stripped 10 bases from V and 3 bases from J, with 16 bases between. Per the germline V gene, CDR1 is MNHNS and CDR2 is SASEGT.

This clonotype was detected a few times. This rearrangement joins TRBV29-1 to TRBJ2-3, with 7 bases identical to TRBD2. J gave up 3 bases and V 3 bases, and 3 bases lay outside the gene matches. CDR3 size: 13 residues. The germline CDR1 and CDR2 sequences are SQVTM and ANQGSEA. The CDR3 here is CSVEGGETDTQYF. As DNA, the CDR3 is TGCAGCGTTGAGGGGGGGGAGACAGATACGCAGTATTTT.

This clonotype was recorded once. The chain has TRBV5-1 and TRBJ2-3; unclear D gene. The V end was cut by 4 bases, the J end by 6 bases, with 12 bases between. Per germline, CDR1 SGHRS and CDR2 YFSETQ. The CDR3 runs to 13 residues. The CDR3 coding sequence is TGCGCCAGCAGCCCTCAGGAGTTGGATACGCAGTATTTT. Protein product: CASSPQELDTQYF.

V is TRBV20-1 and J is TRBJ2-7, with D hard to call. Trimming cost V 3 bases and J 6 bases, with 3 bases left between them. The germline gives CDR1 DFQATT, CDR2 SNEGSKA (reference sequence). The CDR3 totals 9 residues. CDR3 loop: CSASSEQYF. The DNA for the CDR3 is TGCAGTGCTAGTTCCGAGCAGTACTTC.

The chain joins TRBV10-2 to TRBJ2-7, with no clear D. The CDR3 is 12 amino acids. From germline, CDR1 is WSHSY and CDR2 SAAADI. V was cut by 8 bases and J by 6 bases, with 14 bases left in between. CDR3 nucleotides: TGCGCCAGCTTGGACCCCTACGGCGAGCAGTACTTC. This codes for CASLDPYGEQYF.

The CDR3 loop is CASSGRGHSTDTQYF. The CDR3 DNA reads as TGTGCCAGCAGCGGGAGGGGACATTCCACAGATACGCAGTATTTT. The chain links TRBV9 to TRBJ2-3; D might be TRBD1 or TRBD2, each matching 6 bases. Trimming removed 3 bases from V and 2 bases from J, with 13 bases in between. The CDR3 is 15 residues long. Germline V gene lookup returns CDR1 SGDLS and CDR2 YYNGEE.

The rearrangement links TRBV7-3 to TRBJ2-1; 12 bases fit TRBD2. The ends lost 2 bases at V and 1 base at J; junction bases unmatched: 3. CDR3 length: 17 amino acids. Germline lookup yields CDR1 SGHTA and CDR2 FQGTGA. CDR3 residues: CASSLLAGGSSYNEQFF. The CDR3 DNA is TGTGCCAGCAGCTTACTAGCGGGGGGGTCTTCCTACAATGAGCAGTTCTTC.

The V and J genes are TRBV7-2 and TRBJ2-3, with D possibly matching TRBD2 (6 bases). Germline V gene data show CDR1 as SGHTA and CDR2 as FQGNSA. V gave up 4 bases and J gave up 2 bases, with 10 bases separating them. The CDR3 sequence is 14 residues long. The CDR3 is CASSSRDFTDTQYF. In nucleotides, the CDR3 is TGTGCCAGCAGCTCCAGGGACTTCACAGATACGCAGTATTTT.

V usage is TRBV20-1 and J usage is TRBJ1-2; weak D call: TRBD1 (5 bases). V was shortened by 0 bases and J by 6 bases, with 14 bases between the two germline ends. The CDR3 has 14 residues. Germline lookup yields CDR1 DFQATT and CDR2 SNEGSKA (reference sequence). CDR3 sequence (DNA): TGCAGTGCTAGAGATGGCGGGACTAGGGATGGCTACACCTTC. This codes for CSARDGGTRDGYTF.

J is TRBJ1-2 and V is TRBV6-5, with a weak D call TRBD1 (5 bases). The ends were cut back, 0 bases at V and 2 bases at J, with 13 bases in the middle. The CDR3 consists of 16 residues. Germline CDR1 MNHEY, CDR2 SVGAGI. The CDR3 loop reads CASSYSSTGPNYGYTF. The CDR3 coding sequence is TGTGCCAGCAGTTACTCGAGTACGGGGCCCAACTATGGCTACACCTTC.

This clonotype was observed a few times. V is TRBV6-2 or TRBV6-3 and J is TRBJ1-2, with 8 bases aligning to TRBD1. V shed 8 bases, J shed 8 bases, and the junction held 7 bases outside the gene matches. The germline CDR1 and CDR2 sequences are MNHEY and SVGEGT. This CDR3 contains 12 residues. CDR3 residues: CASRQGFFGYTF. CDR3 bases: TGTGCCAGCCGACAGGGGTTCTTCGGCTACACCTTC.

V usage is TRBV7-3 and J usage is TRBJ2-3; possible D gene TRBD2, 6 bases. V was shortened by 5 bases and J by 2 bases, with 14 bases between the two germline ends. The CDR3 contains 15 residues. Germline-derived CDR1 and CDR2 are SGHTA and FQGTGA. The CDR3 sequence is CASSPPGGFTDTQYF. CDR3 DNA: TGTGCCAGCAGCCCCCCCGGAGGGTTCACAGATACGCAGTATTTT.

The chain is built from TRBV20-1 and TRBJ2-5, with 8 positions matching TRBD2. J gave up 3 bases and V 0 bases, and 12 bases lay outside the gene matches. Germline-derived CDR1 and CDR2 are DFQATT and SNEGSKA (reference sequence). CDR3 size: 17 residues. CDR3 bases: TGCAGTGCTAGAGATTCAATAGGAACTAGCGGAAAAGAGACCCAGTACTTC. This translates into CSARDSIGTSGKETQYF.

V is TRBV5-1 and J is TRBJ1-6; 9 positions match TRBD1. Trimming at V came to 5 bases and at J to 5 bases, leaving 8 bases not matched to a gene. Germline V gene lookup returns CDR1 SGHRS and CDR2 YFSETQ. The CDR3 totals 16 residues. In DNA form, the CDR3 reads TGCGCCAGCAGTCGTACAGGGGGCCGAGATAATTCACCCCTCCACTTT. It encodes CASSRTGGRDNSPLHF.

Only a few counts were recorded for this clonotype. The V gene is TRBV20-1, the J gene TRBJ2-3; no clear D. The CDR3 extends over 12 amino acids. Germline CDR1 DFQATT, CDR2 SNEGSKA (reference sequence). V was cut by 4 bases and J by 0 bases, with 5 bases left in between. The CDR3 sequence: CSAILSTDTQYF. The CDR3 DNA is TGCAGTGCTATCCTTAGCACAGATACGCAGTATTTT.

This chain uses TRBV3-1 with TRBJ1-6, with D hard to call. Germline V gives CDR1 LGHDT, CDR2 YNNKEL (reference sequence). V dropped 4 bases and J dropped 10 bases, with 8 bases sitting between them. This CDR3 is built from 12 residues. The CDR3 loop reads CASSRSSSPLHF. The DNA of the CDR3 is TGTGCCAGCAGCCGCTCGAGCTCACCCCTCCACTTT.

V is TRBV12-3 or TRBV12-4 and J is TRBJ1-5; TRBD1 is a possible D gene (5 bases). The ends were cut back, 6 bases at V and 3 bases at J, with 18 bases in the middle. CDR3 length equals 16 residues. The chain's CDR3 is CASSFWGILINQPQHF. DNA for the CDR3: TGTGCCAGCAGCTTCTGGGGGATCCTTATCAATCAGCCCCAGCATTTT.

This clonotype was seen a few times. The CDR3 DNA sequence: TGCAGTGCTAGACCCCCGGGAGCGGGGGGCTACAATGAGCAGTTCTTC. This codes for CSARPPGAGGYNEQFF. The chain employs TRBV20-1 and TRBJ2-1, with 9 positions matching TRBD2. V lost 2 bases, J lost 3 bases, and 8 bases stayed unmatched. Per germline, CDR1 DFQATT and CDR2 SNEGSKA (reference sequence). The CDR3 covers 16 residues.

V and J are TRBV4-2 and TRBJ2-5, with 8 nucleotides matching TRBD2. In germline, CDR1 is LGHNA, CDR2 YNFKEQ. The ends lost 1 base at V and 2 bases at J; junction bases unmatched: 9. The CDR3 is made up of 17 amino acids. The CDR3 bases are TGTGCCAGCAGCCAAGTGGTCTCGCGGGAGGTTCAAGAGACCCAGTACTTC. Its protein product is CASSQVVSREVQETQYF.